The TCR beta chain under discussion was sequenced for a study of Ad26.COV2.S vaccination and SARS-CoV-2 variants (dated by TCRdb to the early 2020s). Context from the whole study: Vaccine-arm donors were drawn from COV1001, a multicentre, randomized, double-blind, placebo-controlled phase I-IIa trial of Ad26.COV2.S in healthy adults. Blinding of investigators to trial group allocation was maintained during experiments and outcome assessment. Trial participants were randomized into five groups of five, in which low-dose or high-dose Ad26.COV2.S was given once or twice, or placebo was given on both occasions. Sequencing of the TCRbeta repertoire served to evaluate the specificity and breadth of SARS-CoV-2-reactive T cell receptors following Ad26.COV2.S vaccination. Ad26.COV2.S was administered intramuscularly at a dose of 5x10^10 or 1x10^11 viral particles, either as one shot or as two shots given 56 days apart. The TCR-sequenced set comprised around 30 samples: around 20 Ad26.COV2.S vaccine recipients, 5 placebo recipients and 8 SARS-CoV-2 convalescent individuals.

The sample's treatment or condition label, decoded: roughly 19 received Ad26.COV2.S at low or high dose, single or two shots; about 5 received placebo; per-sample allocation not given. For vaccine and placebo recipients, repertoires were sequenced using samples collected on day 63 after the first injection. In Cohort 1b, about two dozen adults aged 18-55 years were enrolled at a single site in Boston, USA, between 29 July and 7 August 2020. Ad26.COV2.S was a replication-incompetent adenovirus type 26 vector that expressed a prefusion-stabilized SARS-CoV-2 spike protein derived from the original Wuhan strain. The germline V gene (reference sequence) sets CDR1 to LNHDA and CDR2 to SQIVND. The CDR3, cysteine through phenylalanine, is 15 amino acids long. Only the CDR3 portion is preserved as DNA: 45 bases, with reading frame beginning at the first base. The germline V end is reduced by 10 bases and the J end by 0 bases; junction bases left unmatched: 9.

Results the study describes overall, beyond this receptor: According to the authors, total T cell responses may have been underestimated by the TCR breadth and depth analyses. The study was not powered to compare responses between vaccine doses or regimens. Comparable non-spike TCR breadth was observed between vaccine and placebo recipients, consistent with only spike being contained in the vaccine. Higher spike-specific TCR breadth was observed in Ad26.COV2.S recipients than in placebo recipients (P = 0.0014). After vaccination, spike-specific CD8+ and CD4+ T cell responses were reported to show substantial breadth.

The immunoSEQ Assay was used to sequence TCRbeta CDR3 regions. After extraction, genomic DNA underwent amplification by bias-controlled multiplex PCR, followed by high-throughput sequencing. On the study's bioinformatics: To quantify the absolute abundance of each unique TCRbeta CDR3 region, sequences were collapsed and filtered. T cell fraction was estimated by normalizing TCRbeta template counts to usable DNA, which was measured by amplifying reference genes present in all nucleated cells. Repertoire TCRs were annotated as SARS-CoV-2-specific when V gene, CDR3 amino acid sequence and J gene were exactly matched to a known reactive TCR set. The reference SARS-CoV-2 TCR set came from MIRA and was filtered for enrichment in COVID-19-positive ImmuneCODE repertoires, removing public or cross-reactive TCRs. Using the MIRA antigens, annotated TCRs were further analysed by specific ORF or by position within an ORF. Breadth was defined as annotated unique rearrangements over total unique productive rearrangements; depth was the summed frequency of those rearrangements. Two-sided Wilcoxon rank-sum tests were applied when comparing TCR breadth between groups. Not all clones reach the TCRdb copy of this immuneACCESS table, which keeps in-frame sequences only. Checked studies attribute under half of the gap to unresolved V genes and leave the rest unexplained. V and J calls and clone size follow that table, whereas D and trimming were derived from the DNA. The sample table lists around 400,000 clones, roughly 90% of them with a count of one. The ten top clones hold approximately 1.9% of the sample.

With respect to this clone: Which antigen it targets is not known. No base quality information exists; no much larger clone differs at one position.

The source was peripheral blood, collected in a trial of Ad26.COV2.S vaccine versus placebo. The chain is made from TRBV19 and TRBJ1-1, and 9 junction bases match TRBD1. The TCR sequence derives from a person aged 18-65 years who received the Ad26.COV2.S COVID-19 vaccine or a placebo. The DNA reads TGTGCCACTATGGCGGGACAGGGATTGAACACTGAAGCTTTCTTT. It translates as CATMAGQGLNTEAFF.